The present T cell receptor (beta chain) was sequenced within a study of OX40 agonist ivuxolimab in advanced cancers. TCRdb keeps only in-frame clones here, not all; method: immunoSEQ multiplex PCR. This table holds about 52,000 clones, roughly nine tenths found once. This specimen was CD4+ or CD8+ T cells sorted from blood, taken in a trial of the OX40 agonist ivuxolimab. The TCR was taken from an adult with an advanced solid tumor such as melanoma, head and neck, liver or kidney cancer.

The CDR3 protein is CASSQDESGGSRTDTQYF. The CDR3 region has the DNA TGTGCCAGCAGCCAAGATGAGAGCGGGGGATCCCGCACAGATACGCAGTATTTT. The chain carries TRBV4-2 and TRBJ2-3, with 8 nucleotides matching TRBD2. The CDR3 is made up of 18 amino acids. Germline V gene data show CDR1 as LGHNA and CDR2 as YNFKEQ. Losses at the gene ends were 0 bases for V and 1 base for J; bases not matched to a gene: 9.